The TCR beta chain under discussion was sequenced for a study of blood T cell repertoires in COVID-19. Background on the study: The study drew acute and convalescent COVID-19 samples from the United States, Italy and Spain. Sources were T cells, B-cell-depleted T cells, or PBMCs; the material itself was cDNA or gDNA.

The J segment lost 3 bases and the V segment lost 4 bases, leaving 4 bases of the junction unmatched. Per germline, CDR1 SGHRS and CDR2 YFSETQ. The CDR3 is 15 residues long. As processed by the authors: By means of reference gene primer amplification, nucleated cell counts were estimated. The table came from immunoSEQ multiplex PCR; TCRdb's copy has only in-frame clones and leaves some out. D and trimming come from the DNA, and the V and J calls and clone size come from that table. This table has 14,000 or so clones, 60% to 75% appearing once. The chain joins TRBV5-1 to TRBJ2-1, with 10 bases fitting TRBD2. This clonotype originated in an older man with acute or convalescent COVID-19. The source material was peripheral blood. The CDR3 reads CASSSGLADYNEQFF. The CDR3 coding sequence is TGCGCCAGCAGCAGCGGACTAGCGGACTACAATGAGCAGTTCTTC.